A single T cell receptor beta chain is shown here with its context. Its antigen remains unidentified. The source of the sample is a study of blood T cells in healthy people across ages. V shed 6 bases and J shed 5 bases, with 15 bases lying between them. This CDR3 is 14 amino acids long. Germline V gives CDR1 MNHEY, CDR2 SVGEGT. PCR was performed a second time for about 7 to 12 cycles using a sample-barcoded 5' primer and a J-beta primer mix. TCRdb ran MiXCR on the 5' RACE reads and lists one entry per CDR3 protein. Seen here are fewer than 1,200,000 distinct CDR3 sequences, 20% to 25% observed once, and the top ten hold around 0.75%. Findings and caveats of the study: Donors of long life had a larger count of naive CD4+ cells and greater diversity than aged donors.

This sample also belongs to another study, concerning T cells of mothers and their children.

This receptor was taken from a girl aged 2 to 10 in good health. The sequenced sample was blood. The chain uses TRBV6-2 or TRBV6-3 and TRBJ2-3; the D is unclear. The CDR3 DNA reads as TGTGCCAGCAGCCCGGCGTTAGAGGAAGATACGCAGTATTTT. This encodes CASSPALEEDTQYF.